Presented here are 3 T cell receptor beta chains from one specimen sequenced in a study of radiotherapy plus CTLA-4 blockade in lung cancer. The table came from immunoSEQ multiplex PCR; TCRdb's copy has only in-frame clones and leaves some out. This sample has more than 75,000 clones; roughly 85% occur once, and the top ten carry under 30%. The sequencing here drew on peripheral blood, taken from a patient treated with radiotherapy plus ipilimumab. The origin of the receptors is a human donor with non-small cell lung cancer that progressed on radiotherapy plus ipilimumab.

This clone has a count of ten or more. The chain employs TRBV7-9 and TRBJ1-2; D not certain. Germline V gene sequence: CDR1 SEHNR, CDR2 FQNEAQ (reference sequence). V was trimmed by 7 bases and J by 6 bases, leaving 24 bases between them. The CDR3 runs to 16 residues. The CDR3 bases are TGTGCCAGCACGGTTACTCCGGGAACAAGGAGCGATGGCTACACCTTC. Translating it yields CASTVTPGTRSDGYTF.

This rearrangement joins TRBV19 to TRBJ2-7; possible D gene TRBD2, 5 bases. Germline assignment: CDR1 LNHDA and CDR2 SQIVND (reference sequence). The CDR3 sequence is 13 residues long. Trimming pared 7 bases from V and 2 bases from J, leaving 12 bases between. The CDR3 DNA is TGTGCCAGTACCGACGGGATGACCTACGAGCAGTACTTC. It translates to CASTDGMTYEQYF. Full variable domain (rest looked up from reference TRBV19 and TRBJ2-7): DGGITQSPKYLFRKEGQNVTLSCEQNLNHDAMYWYRQDPGQGLRLIYYSQIVNDFQKGDIAEGYSVSREKKESFPLTVTSAQKNPTAFYLCASTDGMTYEQYFGPGTRLTVT.

CDR3 nucleotides: TGTGCCAGCAGCTCATCTAGCGACCCGAACACCGGGGAGCTGTTTTTT. Protein: CASSSSSDPNTGELFF. This sequence joins TRBV7-9 and TRBJ2-2; maybe TRBD2 (6 bases). Germline CDR1 SEHNR, CDR2 FQNEAQ (reference sequence). V was cut by 4 bases and J by 0 bases, with 12 bases left in between. The CDR3 is 16 residues long.